This T cell receptor (beta chain) was obtained from a study of regulatory T cells in long-lasting Graves disease. Study at large: Patients with persistent Graves' disease had over 5 years of antithyroid drugs and persistent TSH receptor antibodies.

In building TCR beta libraries, iRepertoire HTBI primers were used together with Arm-PCR of CDR3 regions. Via MiXCR, TCRdb re-called the multiplex PCR reads, giving one row per CDR3 protein. This table has approximately 400,000 distinct CDR3 sequences, around 20% appearing once. The time point here: persistent/refractory GD, antithyroid drugs over 5 years with positive TRAb. TCR sequences were obtained from RNA taken from PBMCs. Doctors identified Graves' disease using the American Thyroid Association guidelines. The V gene lost 0 bases and the J gene lost 5 bases, with 17 bases spanning the gap. The CDR3 length is 16 residues. The germline V gene encodes CDR1 MNHEY and CDR2 SMNVEV (reference sequence). This clonotype was counted many times.

This specimen consisted of peripheral blood mononuclear cells (PBMCs), obtained when the disease was refractory, from a patient treated with antithyroid drugs. The TCR was taken from a female donor with Graves disease. This chain joins TRBV27 and TRBJ2-7; possible D gene TRBD2, 6 bases. This CDR3 is CASSLSWGGVRDEQYF. The DNA for the CDR3 is TGTGCCAGCAGTTTATCGTGGGGCGGGGTGAGGGACGAGCAGTACTTC.